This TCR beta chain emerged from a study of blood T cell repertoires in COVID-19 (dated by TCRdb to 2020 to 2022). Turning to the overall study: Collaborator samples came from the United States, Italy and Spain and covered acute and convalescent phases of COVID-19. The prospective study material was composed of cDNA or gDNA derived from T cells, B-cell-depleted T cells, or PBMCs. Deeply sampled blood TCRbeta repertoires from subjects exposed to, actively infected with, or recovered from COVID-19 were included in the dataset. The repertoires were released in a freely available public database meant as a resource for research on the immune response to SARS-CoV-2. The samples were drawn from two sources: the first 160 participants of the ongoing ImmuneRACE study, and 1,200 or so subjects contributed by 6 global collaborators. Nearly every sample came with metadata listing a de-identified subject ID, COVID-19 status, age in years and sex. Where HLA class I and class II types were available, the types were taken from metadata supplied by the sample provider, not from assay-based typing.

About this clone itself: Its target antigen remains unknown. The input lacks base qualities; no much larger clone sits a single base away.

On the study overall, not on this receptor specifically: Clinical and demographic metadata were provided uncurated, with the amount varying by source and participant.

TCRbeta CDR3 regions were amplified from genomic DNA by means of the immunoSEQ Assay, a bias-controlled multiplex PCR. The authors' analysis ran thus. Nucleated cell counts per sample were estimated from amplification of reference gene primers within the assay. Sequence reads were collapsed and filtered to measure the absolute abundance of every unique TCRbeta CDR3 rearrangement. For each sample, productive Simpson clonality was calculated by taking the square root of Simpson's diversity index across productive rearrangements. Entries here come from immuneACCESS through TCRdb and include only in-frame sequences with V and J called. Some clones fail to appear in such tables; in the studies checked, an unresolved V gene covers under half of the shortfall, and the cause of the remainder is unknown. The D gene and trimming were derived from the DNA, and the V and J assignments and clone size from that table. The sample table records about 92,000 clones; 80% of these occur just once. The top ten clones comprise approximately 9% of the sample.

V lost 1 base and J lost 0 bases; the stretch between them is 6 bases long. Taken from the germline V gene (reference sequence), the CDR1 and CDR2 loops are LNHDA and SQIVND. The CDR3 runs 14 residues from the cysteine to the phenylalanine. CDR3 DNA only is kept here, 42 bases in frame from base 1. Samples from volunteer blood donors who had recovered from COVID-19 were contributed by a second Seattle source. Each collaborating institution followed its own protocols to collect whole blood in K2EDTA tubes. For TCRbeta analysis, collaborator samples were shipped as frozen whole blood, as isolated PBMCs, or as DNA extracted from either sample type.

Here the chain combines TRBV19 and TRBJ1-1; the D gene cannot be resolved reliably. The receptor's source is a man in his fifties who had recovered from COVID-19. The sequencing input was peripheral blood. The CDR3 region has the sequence CASSIATLNTEAFF. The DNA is TGTGCCAGTAGTATAGCGACTTTGAACACTGAAGCTTTCTTT.